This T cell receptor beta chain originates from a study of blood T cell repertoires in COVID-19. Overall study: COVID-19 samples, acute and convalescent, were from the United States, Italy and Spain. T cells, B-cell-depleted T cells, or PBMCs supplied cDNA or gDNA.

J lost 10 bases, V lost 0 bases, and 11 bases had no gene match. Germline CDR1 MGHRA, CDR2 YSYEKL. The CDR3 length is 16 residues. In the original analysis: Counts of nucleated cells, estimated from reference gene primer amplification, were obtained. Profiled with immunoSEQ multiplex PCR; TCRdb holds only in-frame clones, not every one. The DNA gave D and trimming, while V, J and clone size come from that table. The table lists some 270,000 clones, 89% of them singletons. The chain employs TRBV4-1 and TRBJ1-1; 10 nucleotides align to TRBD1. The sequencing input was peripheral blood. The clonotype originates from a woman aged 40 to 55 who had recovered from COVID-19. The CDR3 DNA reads TGCGCCAGCAGCCAAGACCCCGGGGGACAGGGGCGGGCAGCTTTCTTT. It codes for CASSQDPGGQGRAAFF.